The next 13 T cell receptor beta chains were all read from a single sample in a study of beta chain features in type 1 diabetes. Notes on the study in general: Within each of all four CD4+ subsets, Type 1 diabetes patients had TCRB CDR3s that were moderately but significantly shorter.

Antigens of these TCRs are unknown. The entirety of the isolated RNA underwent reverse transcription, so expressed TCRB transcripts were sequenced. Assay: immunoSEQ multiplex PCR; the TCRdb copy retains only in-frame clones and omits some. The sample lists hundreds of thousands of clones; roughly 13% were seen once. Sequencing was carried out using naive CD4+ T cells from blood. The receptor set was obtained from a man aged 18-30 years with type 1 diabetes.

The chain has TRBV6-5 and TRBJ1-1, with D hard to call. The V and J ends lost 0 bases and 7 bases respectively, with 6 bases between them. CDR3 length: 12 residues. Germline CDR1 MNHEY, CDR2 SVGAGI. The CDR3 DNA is TGTGCCAGCAGTTACTCCGGCTTTGAAGCTTTCTTT. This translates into CASSYSGFEAFF.

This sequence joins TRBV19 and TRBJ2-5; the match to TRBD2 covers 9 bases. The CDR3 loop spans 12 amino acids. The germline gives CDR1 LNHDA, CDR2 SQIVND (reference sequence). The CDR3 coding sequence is TGTGCTGTTAGCGGGAGCGGGGGGACCCAGTACTTC. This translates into CAVSGSGGTQYF.

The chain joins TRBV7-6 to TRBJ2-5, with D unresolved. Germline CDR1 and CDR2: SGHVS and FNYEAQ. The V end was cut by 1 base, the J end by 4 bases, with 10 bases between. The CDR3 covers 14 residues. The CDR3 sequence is CASSLGGSAETQYF. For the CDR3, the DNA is TGTGCCAGCAGCTTAGGAGGATCAGCAGAGACCCAGTACTTC.

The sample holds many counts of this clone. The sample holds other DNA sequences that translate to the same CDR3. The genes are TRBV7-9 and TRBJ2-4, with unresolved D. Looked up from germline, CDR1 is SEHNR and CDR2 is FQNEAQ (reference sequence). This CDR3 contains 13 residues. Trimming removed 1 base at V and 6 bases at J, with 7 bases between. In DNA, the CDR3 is TGTGCCAGCAGCTTAGGACTCGGAAACATTCAGTACTTC. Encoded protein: CASSLGLGNIQYF.

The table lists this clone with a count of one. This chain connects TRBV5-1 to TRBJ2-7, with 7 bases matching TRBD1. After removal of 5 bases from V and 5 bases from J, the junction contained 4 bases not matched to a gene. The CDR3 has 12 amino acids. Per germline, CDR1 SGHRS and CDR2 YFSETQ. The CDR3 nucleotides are TGCGCCAGCAGGTTAACAGGGGACGAGCAGTACTTC. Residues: CASRLTGDEQYF. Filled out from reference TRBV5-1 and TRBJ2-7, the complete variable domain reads KAGVTQTPRYLIKTRGQQVTLSCSPISGHRSVSWYQQTPGQGLQFLFEYFSETQRNKGNFPGRFSGRQFSNSRSEMNVSTLELGDSALYLCASRLTGDEQYFGPGTRLTVT.

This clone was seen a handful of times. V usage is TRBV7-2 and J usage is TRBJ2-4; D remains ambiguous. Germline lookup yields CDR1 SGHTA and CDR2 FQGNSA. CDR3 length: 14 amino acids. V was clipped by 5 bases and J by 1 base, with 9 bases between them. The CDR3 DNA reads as TGTGCCAGCAGCGCTCAGTGGGCCAAAAACATTCAGTACTTC. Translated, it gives CASSAQWAKNIQYF.

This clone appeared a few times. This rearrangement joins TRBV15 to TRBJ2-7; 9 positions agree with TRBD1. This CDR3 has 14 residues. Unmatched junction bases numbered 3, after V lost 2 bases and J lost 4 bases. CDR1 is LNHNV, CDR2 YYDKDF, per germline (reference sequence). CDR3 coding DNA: TGTGCCACCAGCAGAAGGGACAGGGATTACGAGCAGTACTTC. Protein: CATSRRDRDYEQYF. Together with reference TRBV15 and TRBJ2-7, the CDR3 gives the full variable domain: DAMVIQNPRYQVTQFGKPVTLSCSQTLNHNVMYWYQQKSSQAPKLLFHYYDKDFNNEADTPDNFQSRRPNTSFCFLDIRSPGLGDTAMYLCATSRRDRDYEQYFGPGTRLTVT.

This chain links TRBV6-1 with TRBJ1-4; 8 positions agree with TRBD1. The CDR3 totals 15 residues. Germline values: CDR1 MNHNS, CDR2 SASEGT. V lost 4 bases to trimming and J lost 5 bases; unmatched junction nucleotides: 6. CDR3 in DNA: TGTGCCAGCAGTGGGCAGGGGGCAGGAAATGAAAAACTGTTTTTT. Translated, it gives CASSGQGAGNEKLFF.

The CDR3 here is CASSSSYRVSDTQYF. The CDR3 DNA sequence: TGTGCCAGCAGTTCTTCTTACAGGGTTTCAGATACGCAGTATTTT. The chain employs TRBV6-5 and TRBJ2-3; possible D gene TRBD1, 6 bases. Germline-derived CDR1 and CDR2 are MNHEY and SVGAGI. With 4 bases removed from V and 4 bases from J, the gap between germline ends came to 15 bases. CDR3 size: 15 residues.

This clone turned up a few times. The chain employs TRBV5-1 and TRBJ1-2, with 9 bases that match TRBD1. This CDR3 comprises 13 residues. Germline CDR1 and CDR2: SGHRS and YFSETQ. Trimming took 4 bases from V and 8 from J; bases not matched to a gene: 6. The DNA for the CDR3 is TGCGCCAGCAGCCCAGGACAGGGGCACGGCTACACCTTC. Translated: CASSPGQGHGYTF.

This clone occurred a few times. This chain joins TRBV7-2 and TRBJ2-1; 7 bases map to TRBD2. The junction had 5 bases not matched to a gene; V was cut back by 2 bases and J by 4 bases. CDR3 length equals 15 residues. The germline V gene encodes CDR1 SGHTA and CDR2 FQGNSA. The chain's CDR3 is CASSLQPSGYNEQFF. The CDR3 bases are TGTGCCAGCAGCTTACAGCCTAGCGGATACAATGAGCAGTTCTTC.

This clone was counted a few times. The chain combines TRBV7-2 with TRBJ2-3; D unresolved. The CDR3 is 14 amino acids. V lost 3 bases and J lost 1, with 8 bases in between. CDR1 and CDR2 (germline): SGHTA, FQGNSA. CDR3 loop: CASSFAARTDTQYF. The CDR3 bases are TGTGCCAGCAGCTTTGCGGCGCGCACAGATACGCAGTATTTT.

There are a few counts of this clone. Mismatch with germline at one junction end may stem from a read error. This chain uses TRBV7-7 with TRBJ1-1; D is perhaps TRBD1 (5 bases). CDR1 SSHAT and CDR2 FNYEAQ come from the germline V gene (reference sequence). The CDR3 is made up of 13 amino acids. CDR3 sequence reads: CASSSTENTEAFF. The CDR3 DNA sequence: TGTGCTAGCAGCTCGACAGAGAACACTGAAGCTTTCTTT. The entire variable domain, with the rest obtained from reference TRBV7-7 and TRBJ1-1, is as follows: GAGVSQSPRYKVTKRGQDVTLRCDPISSHATLYWYQQALGQGPEFLTYFNYEAQPDKSGLPSDRFSAERPEGSISTLTIQRTEQRDSAMYRCASSSTENTEAFFGQGTRLTVV.